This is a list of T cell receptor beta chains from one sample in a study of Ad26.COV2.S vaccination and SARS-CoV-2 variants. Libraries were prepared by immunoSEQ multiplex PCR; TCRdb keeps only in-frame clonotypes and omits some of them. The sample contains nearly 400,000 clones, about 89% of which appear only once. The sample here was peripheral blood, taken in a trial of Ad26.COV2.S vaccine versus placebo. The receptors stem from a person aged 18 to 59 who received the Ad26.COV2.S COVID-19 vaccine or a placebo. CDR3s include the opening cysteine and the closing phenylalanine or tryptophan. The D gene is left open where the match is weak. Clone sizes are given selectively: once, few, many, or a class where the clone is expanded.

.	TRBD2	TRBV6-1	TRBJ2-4	CASSDRGTNKNIQYF	TGTGCCAGCAGTGATCGTGGGACTAACAAAAACATTCAGTACTTC
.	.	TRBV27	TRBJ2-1	CASGNSESSYNEQFF	TGTGCCAGCGGAAATAGCGAGAGCTCCTACAATGAGCAGTTCTTC
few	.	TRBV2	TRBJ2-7	CASSRESYEQYF	TGTGCCAGCAGTCGGGAGTCCTACGAGCAGTACTTC
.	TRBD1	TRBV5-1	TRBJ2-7	CASSLAGQGAYEQYF	TGCGCCAGCAGCTTGGCGGGACAGGGGGCCTACGAGCAGTACTTC
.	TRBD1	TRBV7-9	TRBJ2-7	CASSPQGAVYEQYF	TGTGCCAGCAGCCCCCAGGGGGCCGTCTACGAGCAGTACTTC
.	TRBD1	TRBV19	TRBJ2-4	CASSDRGANIQYF	TGTGCCAGTAGTGACAGGGGGGCGAACATTCAGTACTTC
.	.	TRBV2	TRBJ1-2	CASKLRRHDF	TGTGCCAGCAAGCTCCGACGGCATGACTTC
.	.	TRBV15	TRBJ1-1	CATSRDLRASEAFF	TGTGCCACCAGCAGAGATTTAAGGGCGTCTGAAGCTTTCTTT
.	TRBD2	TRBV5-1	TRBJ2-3	CASSLRIAGVSTDTQYF	TGCGCCAGCAGCTTGAGGATAGCGGGAGTAAGCACAGATACGCAGTATTTT
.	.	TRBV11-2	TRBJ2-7	CASSLSLRSEQYF	TGTGCCAGCAGCTTATCCCTCCGCTCCGAGCAGTACTTC
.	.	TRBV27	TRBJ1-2	CASSPRGTDYGYTF	TGTGCCAGCAGCCCCAGGGGTACGGACTATGGCTACACCTTC
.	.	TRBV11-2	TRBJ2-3	CASSLYASTDTQYF	TGTGCCAGCAGCTTATACGCTAGCACAGATACGCAGTATTTT
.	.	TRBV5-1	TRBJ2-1	CASRSWAAFYNEQFF	TGCGCCAGCAGGTCTTGGGCGGCCTTCTACAATGAGCAGTTCTTC
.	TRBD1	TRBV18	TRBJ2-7	CASSPATGSEQYF	TGTGCCAGCTCACCAGCGACAGGGAGCGAGCAGTACTTC
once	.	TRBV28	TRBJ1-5	CASSTWEQADQPQHF	TGTGCCAGCAGCACATGGGAACAGGCAGACCAGCCCCAGCATTTT
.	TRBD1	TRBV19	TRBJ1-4	CASSIGTGGGTNEKLFF	TGTGCCAGTAGTATAGGGACAGGAGGGGGTACTAATGAAAAACTGTTTTTT
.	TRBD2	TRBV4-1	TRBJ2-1	CASSFQLAGYNEQFF	TGCGCCAGCAGCTTCCAACTAGCGGGCTACAATGAGCAGTTCTTC